Listed below are T cell receptor beta chains from one sample, sequenced in a study of blood T cell repertoires in COVID-19. Data came from immunoSEQ multiplex PCR; TCRdb stores just in-frame clones and leaves some out. The sample yields about 250,000 clones, 70% to 90% seen once. Sequenced input: peripheral blood. The receptors originated from a man aged 18 to 35 with active or convalescent COVID-19. Each CDR3 is given with its conserved first and last residue. A D gene is named only where the DNA matches it firmly. Part of the rows lack a size; the others show once, few, many or a class for expanded clones.

TRBJ1-5 TRBD1 NA 17 TRBV19 CASSMRGDRYSNQPQHF TGTGCCAGTAGTATGAGAGGGGACAGATATAGCAATCAGCCCCAGCATTTT
TRBJ2-7 NA NA 14 TRBV19 CASSTTVKGYEQYF TGTGCCAGTAGTACGACAGTCAAGGGGTACGAGCAGTACTTC
TRBJ2-1 TRBD2 NA 15 TRBV19 CASSMTSGADNEQFF TGTGCCAGTAGTATGACTAGCGGGGCGGACAATGAGCAGTTCTTC
TRBJ1-6 TRBD1 NA 15 TRBV5-4 CASSPNRGGNSPLHF TGTGCCAGCTCTCCGAACAGGGGTGGGAATTCACCCCTCCACTTT
TRBJ2-4 NA NA 14 TRBV7-2 CASSLTSPQNIQYF TGTGCCAGCAGCTTAACTAGCCCCCAAAACATTCAGTACTTC
TRBJ2-2 NA NA 11 TRBV30 CASGLTGELFF TGTGCCTCGGGACTTACCGGGGAGCTGTTTTTT
TRBJ1-5 NA few 15 TRBV25-1 CASSQGTLSNQPQHF TGTGCCAGCAGTCAGGGCACCCTTAGCAATCAGCCCCAGCATTTT
TRBJ1-1 NA NA 15 TRBV11-2 CASSRMGGGNTEAFF TGTGCCAGCAGCCGAATGGGGGGAGGAAACACTGAAGCTTTCTTT
TRBJ1-2 TRBD1 NA 14 TRBV30 CAWSHRGVNYGYTF TGTGCCTGGAGTCACAGGGGAGTAAACTATGGCTACACCTTC
TRBJ1-5 TRBD1 NA 14 TRBV5-5 CASSWGTGDQPQHF TGTGCCAGCAGCTGGGGGACAGGGGATCAGCCCCAGCATTTT
TRBJ1-1 NA NA 17 TRBV7-9 CASSLDFWGTGNTEAFF TGTGCCAGCAGCTTAGACTTCTGGGGAACAGGGAATACTGAAGCTTTCTTT
TRBJ1-1 NA NA 14 TRBV7-3 CASSLTSRETEAFF TGTGCCAGCAGCTTGACATCCCGGGAGACTGAAGCTTTCTTT
TRBJ2-7 TRBD2 NA 15 TRBV7-2 CASSAEPGLAHEQYF TGTGCCAGCAGCGCTGAACCGGGACTAGCCCACGAGCAGTACTTC
TRBJ1-6 NA once 15 TRBV7-6 CASSLGGPLNSPLHF TGTGCCAGCAGCTTAGGCGGTCCGTTAAATTCACCCCTCCACTTT
TRBJ1-2 NA NA 15 TRBV19 CASSIGIRSTYGYTF TGTGCCAGTAGTATCGGTATTCGTAGTACCTATGGCTACACCTTC
TRBJ2-4 TRBD2 NA 16 TRBV13 CASSQDAGGAKNIQYF TGTGCCAGCAGCCAGGATGCCGGGGGGGCCAAAAACATTCAGTACTTC
TRBJ1-6 NA NA 15 TRBV6-5 CASSYLPPYNSPLHF TGTGCCAGCAGTTACCTACCCCCGTATAATTCACCCCTCCACTTT
TRBJ1-2 NA NA 12 TRBV4-3 CASRSLGYGYTF TGCGCCAGCAGGTCCCTCGGTTATGGCTACACCTTC
TRBJ1-1 NA NA 11 TRBV19 CASSRGQKAFF TGTGCCAGTAGCCGCGGACAGAAAGCTTTCTTT
TRBJ1-1 TRBD1 NA 16 TRBV4-2 CASSRTGGGMNTEAFF TGTGCCAGCAGCCGAACAGGGGGAGGAATGAACACTGAAGCTTTCTTT
TRBJ2-1 TRBD2 few 15 TRBV7-2 CASQTSGRIRNEQFF TGTGCCAGCCAGACTAGCGGGAGAATCCGGAATGAGCAGTTCTTC
TRBJ1-2 NA NA 15 TRBV19 CASSRWGTTNYGYTF TGTGCCAGTAGTAGGTGGGGCACCACTAACTATGGCTACACCTTC
TRBJ1-1 NA NA 14 TRBV19 CASSTPRGGGEAFF TGTGCCAGTAGTACCCCCCGGGGCGGGGGTGAAGCTTTCTTT
TRBJ2-7 NA NA 15 TRBV15 CATSRVSSRVKEQYF TGTGCCACCAGCAGAGTTTCTTCGAGGGTCAAAGAGCAGTACTTC
TRBJ2-4 NA NA 15 TRBV5-8 CASSLVLLAKNIQYF TGTGCCAGCAGCTTGGTCCTATTAGCCAAAAACATTCAGTACTTC
TRBJ1-2 NA once 13 TRBV19 CASSPGDPYGYTF TGTGCCAGTAGTCCAGGGGACCCCTATGGCTACACCTTC
TRBJ2-7 TRBD1 NA 15 TRBV25-1 CASSEVGQRDYEQYF TGTGCCAGCAGTGAGGTGGGACAGAGGGATTACGAGCAGTACTTC
TRBJ1-5 NA NA 14 TRBV6-4 CASSDQRGDQPQHF TGTGCCAGCAGTGACCAAAGGGGTGATCAGCCCCAGCATTTT
TRBJ2-1 TRBD1 NA 17 TRBV28 CASSLDRTGGFYNEQFF TGTGCCAGCAGTCTCGATCGGACAGGGGGCTTCTACAATGAGCAGTTCTTC
TRBJ1-1 NA once 12 TRBV2 CASSATRTEAFF TGTGCCAGCAGCGCGACTCGCACTGAAGCTTTCTTT
TRBJ2-3 TRBD2 NA 15 TRBV3-1/TRBV3-2 CASSNLAGNADTQYF TGTGCCAGCAGCAATCTAGCGGGAAACGCAGATACGCAGTATTTT
TRBJ2-7 TRBD2 NA 14 TRBV6-5 CASSYRGRAYEQYF TGTGCCAGCAGTTATCGCGGGAGAGCCTACGAGCAGTACTTC
TRBJ2-5 TRBD2 NA 13 TRBV6-2/TRBV6-3 CASSPGLGMTQYF TGTGCCAGCAGCCCGGGACTAGGGATGACCCAGTACTTC
TRBJ2-3 TRBD2 once 16 TRBV9 CASSPRTSGATDTQYF TGTGCCAGCAGCCCCCGGACTAGCGGGGCCACAGATACGCAGTATTTT
TRBJ2-3 NA NA 16 TRBV24-1 CATSDPLQDPTDTQYF TGTGCCACCAGTGACCCCTTACAGGACCCCACAGATACGCAGTATTTT
TRBJ2-2 TRBD2 NA 15 TRBV5-1 CASSPIAGGTGELFF TGCGCCAGCAGCCCGATAGCGGGGGGTACCGGGGAGCTGTTTTTT
TRBJ1-1 NA once 15 TRBV7-2 CASSLRGFGNTEAFF TGTGCCAGCAGCTTAAGAGGGTTTGGTAACACTGAAGCTTTCTTT
TRBJ1-5 NA NA 12 TRBV28 CASSLGGWAQHF TGTGCCAGCAGTTTAGGGGGCTGGGCCCAGCATTTT
TRBJ1-3 NA few 16 TRBV18 CASSRSQGRNGNTIYF TGTGCCAGCTCACGGTCGCAGGGAAGAAATGGAAACACCATATATTTT
TRBJ2-7 TRBD2 NA 15 TRBV9 CASSVEREGLGEQYF TGTGCCAGCAGCGTGGAGCGGGAGGGCCTGGGGGAGCAGTACTTC
TRBJ2-7 NA NA 16 TRBV18 CASSPDIGGGSYEQYF TGTGCCAGCTCACCAGATATTGGCGGTGGGTCCTACGAGCAGTACTTC
TRBJ2-1 TRBD1 NA 17 TRBV10-1 CASSPGQQLSSYNEQFF TGCGCCAGCAGCCCGGGACAGCAATTAAGCTCCTACAATGAGCAGTTCTTC
TRBJ1-2 TRBD1 NA 15 TRBV19 CASTRKGDRAYGYTF TGTGCCAGTACCCGAAAGGGGGACAGGGCCTATGGCTACACCTTC
TRBJ1-1 TRBD1 NA 14 TRBV27 CASRGTGLNTEAFF TGTGCCAGCAGGGGGACAGGGCTTAACACTGAAGCTTTCTTT